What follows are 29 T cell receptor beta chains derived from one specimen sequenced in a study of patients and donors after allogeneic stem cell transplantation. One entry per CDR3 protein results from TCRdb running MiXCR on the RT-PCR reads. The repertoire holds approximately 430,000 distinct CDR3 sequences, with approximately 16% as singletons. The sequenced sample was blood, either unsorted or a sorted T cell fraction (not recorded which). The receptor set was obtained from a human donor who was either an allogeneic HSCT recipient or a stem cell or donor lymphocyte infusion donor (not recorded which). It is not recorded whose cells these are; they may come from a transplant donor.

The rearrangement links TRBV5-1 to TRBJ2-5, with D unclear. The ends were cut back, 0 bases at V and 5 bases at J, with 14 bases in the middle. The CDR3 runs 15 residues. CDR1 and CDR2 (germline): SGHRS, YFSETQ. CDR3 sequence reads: CASSLDWVSGETQYF. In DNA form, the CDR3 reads TGCGCCAGCAGCTTGGATTGGGTCAGTGGGGAGACCCAGTACTTC.

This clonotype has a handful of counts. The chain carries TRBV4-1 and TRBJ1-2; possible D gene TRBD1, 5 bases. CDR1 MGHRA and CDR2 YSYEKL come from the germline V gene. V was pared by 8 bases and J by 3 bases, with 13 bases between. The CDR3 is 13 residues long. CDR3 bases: TGCGCCAGCGGGGGAACGAGACACTATGGCTACACCTTC. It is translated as CASGGTRHYGYTF.

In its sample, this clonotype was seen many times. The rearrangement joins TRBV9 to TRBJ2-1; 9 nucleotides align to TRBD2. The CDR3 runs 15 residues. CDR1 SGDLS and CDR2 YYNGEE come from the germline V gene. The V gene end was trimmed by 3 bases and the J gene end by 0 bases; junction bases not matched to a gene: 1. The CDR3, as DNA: TGTGCCAGCAGCGATAGCGGGAGCTCCTACAATGAGCAGTTCTTC. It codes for CASSDSGSSYNEQFF.

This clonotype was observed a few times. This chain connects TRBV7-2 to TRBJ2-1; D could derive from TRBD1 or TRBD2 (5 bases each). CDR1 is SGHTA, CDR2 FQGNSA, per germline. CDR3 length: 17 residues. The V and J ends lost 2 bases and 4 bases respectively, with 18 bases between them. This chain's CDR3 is CASSLLHPSGLYNEQFF. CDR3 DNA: TGTGCCAGCAGCTTACTACACCCTTCGGGGCTTTACAATGAGCAGTTCTTC.

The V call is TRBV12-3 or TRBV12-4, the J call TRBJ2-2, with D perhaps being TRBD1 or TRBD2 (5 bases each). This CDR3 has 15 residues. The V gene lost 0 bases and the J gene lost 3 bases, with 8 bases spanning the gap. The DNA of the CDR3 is TGTGCCAGCAGTTTAGCGGGACCCGACACCGGGGAGCTGTTTTTT. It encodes CASSLAGPDTGELFF.

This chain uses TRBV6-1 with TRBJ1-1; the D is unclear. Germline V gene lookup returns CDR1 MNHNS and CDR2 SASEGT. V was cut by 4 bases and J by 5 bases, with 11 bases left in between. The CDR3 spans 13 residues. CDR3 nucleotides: TGTGCCAGCAGTGCTTTAAGGGCTACTGAAGCTTTCTTT. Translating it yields CASSALRATEAFF.

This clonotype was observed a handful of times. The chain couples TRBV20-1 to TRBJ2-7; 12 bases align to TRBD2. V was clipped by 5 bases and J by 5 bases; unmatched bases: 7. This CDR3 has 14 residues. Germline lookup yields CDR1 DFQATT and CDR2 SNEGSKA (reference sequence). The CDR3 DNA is TGCAGTGCTCTAGCGGGGGGGACGAGGAACGAGCAGTACTTC. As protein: CSALAGGTRNEQYF.

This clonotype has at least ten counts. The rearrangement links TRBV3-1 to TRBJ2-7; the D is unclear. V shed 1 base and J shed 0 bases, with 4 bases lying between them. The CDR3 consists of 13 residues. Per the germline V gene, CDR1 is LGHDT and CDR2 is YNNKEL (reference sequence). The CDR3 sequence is CASSQVPSYEQYF. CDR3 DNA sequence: TGTGCCAGCAGCCAAGTCCCCTCCTACGAGCAGTACTTC.

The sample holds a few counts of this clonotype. CDR3 sequence (DNA): TGCAGTGCTATAAGACAGGGTAAACCTGAAAAACTGTTTTTT. It is translated as CSAIRQGKPEKLFF. J is TRBJ1-4 and V is TRBV20-1; TRBD1 matches at 7 bases. Germline assignment: CDR1 DFQATT and CDR2 SNEGSKA (reference sequence). V dropped 4 bases and J dropped 7; count of bases not matched to a gene: 9. This CDR3 region has 14 residues.

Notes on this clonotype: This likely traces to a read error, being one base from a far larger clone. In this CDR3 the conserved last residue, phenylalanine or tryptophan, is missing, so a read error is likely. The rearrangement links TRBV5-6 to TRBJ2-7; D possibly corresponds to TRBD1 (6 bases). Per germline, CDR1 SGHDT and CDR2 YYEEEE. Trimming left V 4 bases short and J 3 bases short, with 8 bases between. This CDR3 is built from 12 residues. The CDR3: CASSQDSYEQYI. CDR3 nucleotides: TGTGCCAGCAGCCAGGACAGCTACGAGCAGTACATC.

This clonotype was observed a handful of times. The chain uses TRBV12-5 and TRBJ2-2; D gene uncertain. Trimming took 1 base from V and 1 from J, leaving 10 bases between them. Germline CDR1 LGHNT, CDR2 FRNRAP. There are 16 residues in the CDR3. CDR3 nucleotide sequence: TGTGCTAGTGGTTTGGGGCGGACGGAGAACACCGGGGAGCTGTTTTTT. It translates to CASGLGRTENTGELFF.

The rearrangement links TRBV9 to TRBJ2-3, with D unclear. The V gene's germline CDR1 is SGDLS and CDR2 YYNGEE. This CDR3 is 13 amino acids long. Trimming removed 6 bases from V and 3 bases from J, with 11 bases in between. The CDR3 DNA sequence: TGTGCCAGCACCCTCCCCGGTACAGATACGCAGTATTTT. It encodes CASTLPGTDTQYF.

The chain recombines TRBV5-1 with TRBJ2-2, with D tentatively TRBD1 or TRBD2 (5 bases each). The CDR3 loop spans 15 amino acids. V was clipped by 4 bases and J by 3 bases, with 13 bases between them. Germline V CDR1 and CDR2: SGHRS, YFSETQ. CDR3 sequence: CASSLNWDHTGELFF. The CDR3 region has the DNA TGCGCCAGCAGCCTGAACTGGGACCACACCGGGGAGCTGTTTTTT.

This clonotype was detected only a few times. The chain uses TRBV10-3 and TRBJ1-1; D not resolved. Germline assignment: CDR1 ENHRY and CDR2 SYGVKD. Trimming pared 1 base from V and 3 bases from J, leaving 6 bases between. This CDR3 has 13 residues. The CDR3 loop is CAISEFGDTEAFF. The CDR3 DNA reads TGTGCCATCAGTGAGTTTGGGGACACTGAAGCTTTCTTT.

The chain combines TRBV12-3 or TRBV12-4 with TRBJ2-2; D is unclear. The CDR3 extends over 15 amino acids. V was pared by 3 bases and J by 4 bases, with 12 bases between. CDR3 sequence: CASSLGISPTGELFF. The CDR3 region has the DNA TGTGCCAGCAGTTTGGGGATTAGTCCCACCGGGGAGCTGTTTTTT.

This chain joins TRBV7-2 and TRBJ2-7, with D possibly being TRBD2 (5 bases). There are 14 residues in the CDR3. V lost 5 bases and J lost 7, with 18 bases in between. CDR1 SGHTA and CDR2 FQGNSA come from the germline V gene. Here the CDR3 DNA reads TGTGCCAGCAGCCTACTCAGAGGGCTGGGGGAGCAGTACTTC. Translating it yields CASSLLRGLGEQYF.

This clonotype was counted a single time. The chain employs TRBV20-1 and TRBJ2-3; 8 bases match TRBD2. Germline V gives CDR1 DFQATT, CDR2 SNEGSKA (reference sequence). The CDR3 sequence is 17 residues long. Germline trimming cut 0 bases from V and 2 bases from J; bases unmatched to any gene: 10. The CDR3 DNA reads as TGCAGTGCTAGAGACCCCGCGGGTAGCGGGAACACAGATACGCAGTATTTT. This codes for CSARDPAGSGNTDTQYF.

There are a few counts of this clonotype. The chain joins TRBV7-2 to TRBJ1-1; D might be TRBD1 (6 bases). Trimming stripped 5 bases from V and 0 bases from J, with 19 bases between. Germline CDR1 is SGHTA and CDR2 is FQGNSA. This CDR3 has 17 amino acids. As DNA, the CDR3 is TGTGCCAGCAGCCCACCGCGAGGGGGGGCAATGAACACTGAAGCTTTCTTT. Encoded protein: CASSPPRGGAMNTEAFF.

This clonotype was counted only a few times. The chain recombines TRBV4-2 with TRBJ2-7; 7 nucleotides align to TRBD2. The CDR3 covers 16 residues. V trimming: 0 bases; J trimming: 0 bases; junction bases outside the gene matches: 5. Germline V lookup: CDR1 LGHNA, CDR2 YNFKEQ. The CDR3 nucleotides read TGTGCCAGCAGCCAAGAGGCAGCTAGCGGCTCCTACGAGCAGTACTTC. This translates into CASSQEAASGSYEQYF.

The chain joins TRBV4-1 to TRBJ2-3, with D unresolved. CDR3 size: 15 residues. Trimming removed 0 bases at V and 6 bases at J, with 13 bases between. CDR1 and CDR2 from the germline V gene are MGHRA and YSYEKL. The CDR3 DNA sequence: TGCGCCAGCAGCCAAGACATATTCAAGGAGGATACGCAGTATTTT. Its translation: CASSQDIFKEDTQYF.

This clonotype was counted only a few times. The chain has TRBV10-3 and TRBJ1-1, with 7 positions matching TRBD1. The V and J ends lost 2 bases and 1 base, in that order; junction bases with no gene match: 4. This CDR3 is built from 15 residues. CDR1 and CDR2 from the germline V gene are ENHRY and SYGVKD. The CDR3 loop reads CAISEKDRRNTEAFF. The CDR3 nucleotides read TGTGCCATCAGTGAGAAGGACAGGAGGAACACTGAAGCTTTCTTT.

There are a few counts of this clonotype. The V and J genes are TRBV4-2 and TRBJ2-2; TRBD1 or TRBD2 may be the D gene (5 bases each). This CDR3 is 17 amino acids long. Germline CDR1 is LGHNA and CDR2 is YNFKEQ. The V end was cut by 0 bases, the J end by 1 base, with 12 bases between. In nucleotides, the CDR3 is TGTGCCAGCAGCCAAGAACGGTCAGGGAGGAACACCGGGGAGCTGTTTTTT. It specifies CASSQERSGRNTGELFF.

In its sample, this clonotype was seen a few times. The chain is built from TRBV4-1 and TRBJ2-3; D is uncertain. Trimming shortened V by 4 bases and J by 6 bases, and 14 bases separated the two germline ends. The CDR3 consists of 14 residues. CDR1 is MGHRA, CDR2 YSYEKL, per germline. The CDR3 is CASSPPVTGDTQYF. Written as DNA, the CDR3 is TGCGCCAGCAGCCCTCCAGTCACCGGCGATACGCAGTATTTT.

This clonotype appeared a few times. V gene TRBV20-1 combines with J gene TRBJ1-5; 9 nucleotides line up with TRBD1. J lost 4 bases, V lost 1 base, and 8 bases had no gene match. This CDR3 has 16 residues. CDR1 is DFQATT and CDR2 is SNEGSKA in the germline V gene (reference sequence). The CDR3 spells CSARVGGQGRNQPQHF. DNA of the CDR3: TGCAGTGCTAGAGTGGGCGGACAGGGGAGGAATCAGCCCCAGCATTTT.

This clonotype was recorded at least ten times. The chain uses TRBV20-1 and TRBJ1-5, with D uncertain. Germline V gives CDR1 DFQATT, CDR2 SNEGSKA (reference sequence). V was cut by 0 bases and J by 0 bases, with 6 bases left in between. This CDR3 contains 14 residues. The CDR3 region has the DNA TGCAGTGCTAGAGATCCAAGTAGCAATCAGCCCCAGCATTTT. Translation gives CSARDPSSNQPQHF.

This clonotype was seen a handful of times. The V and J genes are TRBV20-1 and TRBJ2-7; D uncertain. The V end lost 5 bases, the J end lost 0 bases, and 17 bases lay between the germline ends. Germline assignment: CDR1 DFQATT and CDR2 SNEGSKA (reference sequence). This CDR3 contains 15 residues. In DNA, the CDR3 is TGCAGTGCTCCTACCACACCTGGCGGCTCCTACGAGCAGTACTTC. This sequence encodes CSAPTTPGGSYEQYF.

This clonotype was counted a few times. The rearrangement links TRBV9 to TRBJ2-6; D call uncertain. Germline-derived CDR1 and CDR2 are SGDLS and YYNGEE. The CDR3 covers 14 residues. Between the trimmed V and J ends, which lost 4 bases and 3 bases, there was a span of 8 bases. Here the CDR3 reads CASSLRVGANVLTF. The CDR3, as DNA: TGTGCCAGCAGCTTACGAGTTGGGGCCAACGTCCTGACTTTC.

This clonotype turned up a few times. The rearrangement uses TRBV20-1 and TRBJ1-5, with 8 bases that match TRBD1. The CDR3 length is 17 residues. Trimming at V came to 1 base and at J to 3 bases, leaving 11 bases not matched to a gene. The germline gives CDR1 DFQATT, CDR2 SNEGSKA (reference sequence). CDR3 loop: CSARGLTGDGHNQPQHF. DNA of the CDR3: TGCAGTGCTAGAGGCCTGACAGGGGATGGTCACAATCAGCCCCAGCATTTT.

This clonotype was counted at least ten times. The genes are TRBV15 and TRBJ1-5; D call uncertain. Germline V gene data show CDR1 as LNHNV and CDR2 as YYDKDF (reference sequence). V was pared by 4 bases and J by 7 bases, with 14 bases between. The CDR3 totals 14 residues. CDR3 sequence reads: CATSNPPGNQPQHF. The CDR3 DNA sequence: TGTGCCACCAGCAACCCCCCGGGGAACCAGCCCCAGCATTTT.